These 6 T cell receptor beta chains share one sample of origin, sequenced in a study of cytomegalovirus exposure and HLA in healthy donors (dated by TCRdb to 2016 to 2017). Library preparation used the immunoSEQ multiplex PCR assay. A mixture of 60 forward primers for TCR Vbeta segments and 13 reverse primers for TCR Jbeta segments was used in the multiplex PCR. Here the immuneACCESS table is served through TCRdb, limited to in-frame sequences with V and J called. Missing clones are a known gap in these copies; in checked studies unresolved V genes cover under half, and the rest lacks a known reason. The sample has about 140,000 clones on record, approximately 80% of them singletons. The top ten constitute over 2% of the sample. Sequenced material: PBMCs. The receptor set was obtained from a woman aged 18-29 years in good health and CMV-seropositive.

The chain links TRBV5-1 to TRBJ2-1, with 8 positions matching TRBD1. The CDR3 runs 14 residues. Germline-derived CDR1 and CDR2 are SGHRS and YFSETQ. The ends lost 2 bases at V and 4 bases at J; junction bases unmatched: 2. CDR3 DNA sequence: TGCGCCAGCAGCTTACGGACAGGGTACAATGAGCAGTTCTTC. It translates to CASSLRTGYNEQFF.

This clone has only one observation. The genes are TRBV7-6 and TRBJ1-1, with D maybe TRBD1 (5 bases). Trimming removed 5 bases from V and 0 bases from J, with 13 bases in between. The CDR3 extends over 15 amino acids. CDR1 SGHVS and CDR2 FNYEAQ come from the germline V gene. CDR3 residues: CASSPHRSLNTEAFF. Here the CDR3 DNA reads TGTGCCAGCAGCCCACACAGGAGTTTGAACACTGAAGCTTTCTTT.

The chain joins TRBV18 to TRBJ1-5; no clear D gene. Germline V gene lookup returns CDR1 KGHSH and CDR2 LQKENI. Trimming cost V 3 bases and J 4 bases, with 7 bases left between them. The CDR3 extends over 13 amino acids. CDR3 DNA: TGTGCCAGCTCACCGGAGTGGAATCAGCCCCAGCATTTT. Protein product: CASSPEWNQPQHF.

The CDR3 DNA follows: TGTGCCAGCAGCTTAGTGTCGCAGGTGGGAGGAAGCCCTTTTGAAGCTTTCTTT. Translated, it gives CASSLVSQVGGSPFEAFF. The chain employs TRBV7-6 and TRBJ1-1; D unclear. The CDR3 covers 18 residues. V was cut by 1 base and J by 7 bases, with 25 bases left in between. Germline CDR1 reads SGHVS; CDR2 reads FNYEAQ.

The chain recombines TRBV4-2 with TRBJ2-7, with TRBD1 identical over 9 bases. Trimming at V came to 0 bases and at J to 2 bases, leaving 11 bases not matched to a gene. CDR1 LGHNA and CDR2 YNFKEQ come from the germline V gene. This CDR3 spans 18 amino acids. The CDR3 reads CASSQEVPGDRATYEQYF. CDR3 DNA sequence: TGTGCCAGCAGCCAAGAGGTTCCCGGGGACAGGGCTACCTACGAGCAGTACTTC.

In DNA, the CDR3 is TGTGCCAGCATCCGAGGGGGGGTCCAAGAGACCCAGTACTTC. Translation gives CASIRGGVQETQYF. This chain connects TRBV7-2 to TRBJ2-5; weak D call: TRBD2 (7 bases). The CDR3 spans 14 residues. Trimming pared 7 bases from V and 1 base from J, leaving 13 bases between. CDR1 and CDR2 (germline): SGHTA, FQGNSA. Variable domain in full (rest from reference TRBV7-2 and TRBJ2-5): GAGVSQSPSNKVTEKGKDVELRCDPISGHTALYWYRQSLGQGLEFLIYFQGNSAPDKSGLPSDRFSAERTGGSVSTLTIQRTQQEDSAVYLCASIRGGVQETQYFGPGTRLLVL.